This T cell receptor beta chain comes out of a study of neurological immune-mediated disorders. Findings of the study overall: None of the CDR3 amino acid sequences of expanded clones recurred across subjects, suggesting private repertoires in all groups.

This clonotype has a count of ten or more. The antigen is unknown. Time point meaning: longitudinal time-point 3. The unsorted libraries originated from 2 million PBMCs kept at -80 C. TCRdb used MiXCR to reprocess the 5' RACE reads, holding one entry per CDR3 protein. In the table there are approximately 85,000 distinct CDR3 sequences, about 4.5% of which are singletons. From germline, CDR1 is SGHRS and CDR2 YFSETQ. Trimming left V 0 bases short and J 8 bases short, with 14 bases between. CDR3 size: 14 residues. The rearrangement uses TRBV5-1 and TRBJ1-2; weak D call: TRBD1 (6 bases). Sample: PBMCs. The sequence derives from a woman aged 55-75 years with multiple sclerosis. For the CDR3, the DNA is TGCGCCAGCAGCTTGGAAGGTCAGGGGCAAGGCTACACCTTC. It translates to CASSLEGQGQGYTF.